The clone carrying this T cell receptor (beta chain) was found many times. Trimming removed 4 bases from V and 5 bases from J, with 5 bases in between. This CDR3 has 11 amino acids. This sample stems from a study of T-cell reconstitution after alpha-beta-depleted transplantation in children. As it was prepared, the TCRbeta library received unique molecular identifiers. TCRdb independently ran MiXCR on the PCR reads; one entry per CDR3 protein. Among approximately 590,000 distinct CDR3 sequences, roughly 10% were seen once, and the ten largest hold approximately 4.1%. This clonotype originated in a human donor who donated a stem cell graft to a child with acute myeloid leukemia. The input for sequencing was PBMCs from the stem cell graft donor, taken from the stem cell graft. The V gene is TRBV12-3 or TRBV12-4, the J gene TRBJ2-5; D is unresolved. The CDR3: CASSSAETQYF. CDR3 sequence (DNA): TGTGCCAGCAGTTCCGCGGAGACCCAGTACTTC.